This T cell receptor beta chain was recorded in a study of shared clonotypes between healthy human individuals. Study information: Samples came from two female and a few male donors aged 18 to 49. The plates for each donor numbered three CD4 naive, three CD4 memory, two CD8 naive and one CD8 memory. Study-level results: How much donors shared clonotypes was expected to be affected by sequencing depth.

CDR3 length: 15 amino acids. V dropped 3 bases and J dropped 2 bases, with 11 bases sitting between them. The germline gives CDR1 WSHSY, CDR2 SAAADI. As to this clone: Its specificity is not known.

Naive CD8 cells lacked CD45RO and underwent positive selection for CCR7, leaving out terminally differentiated effector memory CD45RA+ cells. The assay was immunoSEQ multiplex PCR, and TCRdb's table has in-frame clones only and misses some. This sample has nearly 2 million clones, with approximately 95% found just once. The chain is built from TRBV10-2 and TRBJ2-1; D may be TRBD1 (6 bases). This TCR was recovered from a man aged 18 to 29 in good health. Source material: naive CD8+ T cells sorted from blood. The CDR3 region is CASSDPQGAYNEQFF. The CDR3 DNA is TGCGCCAGCAGTGACCCACAGGGAGCCTACAATGAGCAGTTCTTC.